A selection of T cell receptor beta chains follows, all from one sample in a study of blood T cell repertoires in COVID-19. Only in-frame clones appear in the TCRdb table, and some are missing; sequencing was by immunoSEQ multiplex PCR. The sample has approximately 150,000 clones, 80% to 90% seen once. The source material was peripheral blood. The receptor set was obtained from a man older than 75 with acute or convalescent COVID-19. The CDR3 runs from the conserved cysteine through the conserved F or W. For some rows the clone size is stated as once, few or many, or as a class when expanded; others skip it.

v_call	j_call	clone_size	cdr3_aa
TRBV10-3	TRBJ2-5	once	CAISEADRAETQYF
TRBV5-4	TRBJ1-2	.	CASSPGTGGGGYTF
TRBV7-9	TRBJ1-5	.	CASSSQGAPDQPQHF
TRBV28	TRBJ2-2	.	CASSFGGGWTGELFF
TRBV5-6	TRBJ1-5	.	CASSLRGTSNQPQHF
TRBV7-5	TRBJ2-4	.	CVRKRGILAKNIQYF
TRBV19	TRBJ2-5	.	CASSFSRGPQETQYF
TRBV5-1	TRBJ2-1	.	CASSLVSPNNEQFF
TRBV29-1	TRBJ1-1	.	CSVGGGNTEAFF
TRBV19	TRBJ2-1	.	CASSIGAGGPLTWQFF
TRBV19	TRBJ1-4	.	CASSIGVGPKLFF
TRBV28	TRBJ2-6	.	CASSQQGFGANVLTF
TRBV5-1	TRBJ2-3	.	CASSLSERGTTDTQYF
TRBV3-1/TRBV3-2	TRBJ1-1	.	CASRTGLQGTEAFF
TRBV6-1	TRBJ1-5	.	CASSEDRGRNQPQHF
TRBV7-9	TRBJ1-3	.	CASTNTVAGNTIYF
TRBV20-1	TRBJ2-3	.	CSASPLAGSADTQYF
TRBV7-9	TRBJ2-7	.	CASSPGGGYEQYF
TRBV4-2	TRBJ1-4	.	CASSAPGTVGEKLFF
TRBV6-5	TRBJ1-1	.	CASSSKGVWVNTEAFF
TRBV18	TRBJ2-1	.	CASSPAGGPYNEQFF
TRBV5-4	TRBJ2-1	.	CASSFGFNEQFF
TRBV7-6	TRBJ1-1	.	CASSPGQGGSTEAFF
TRBV7-9	TRBJ2-7	once	CASSLTGYEQYF
TRBV6-6	TRBJ2-7	.	CASSLARNYEQYF
TRBV20-1	TRBJ1-5	.	CSASPSSQGAHDQPQHF
TRBV30	TRBJ2-6	.	CAWTNTGFRSGANVLTF
TRBV11-3	TRBJ2-1	.	CASSLGTSGIPYNEQFF
TRBV5-6	TRBJ2-5	.	CASSFSSEHTLQETQYF
TRBV6-4	TRBJ1-1	.	CASVESGGTEAFF
TRBV19	TRBJ1-5	.	CASSIRDRGNQPQHF
TRBV7-9	TRBJ1-1	.	CASSFPKTGRNTEAFF
TRBV5-1	TRBJ2-7	.	CASSLESYEQYF
TRBV3-1/TRBV3-2	TRBJ2-7	.	CASSHLAGSSYEQYF
TRBV6-5	TRBJ1-4	.	CASRTGGAEEKLFF
TRBV28	TRBJ1-4	.	CASSKTGLGEKLFF
TRBV19	TRBJ1-1	.	CASSIRGSTEAFF
TRBV7-2	TRBJ2-1	.	CASSLTTTEQFF
TRBV5-1	TRBJ2-1	.	CASAREANYNEQFF
TRBV7-2	TRBJ1-5	.	CASSLEGARSQPQHF
TRBV5-6	TRBJ1-4	.	CASSPRNPQGPGEKLFF
TRBV27	TRBJ1-2	once	CASSLLDGMRANYGYTF
TRBV5-4	TRBJ1-6	.	CASSLEGGVSPLHF
TRBV12-3/TRBV12-4	TRBJ1-2	.	CASSFRGYGYTF